This is a list of T cell receptor beta chains from one sample in a study of blood T cell repertoires in COVID-19. Assay used: immunoSEQ multiplex PCR; TCRdb lists only in-frame clones, some missing. The sample consists of roughly 200,000 clones, 84% of them appearing once. Sequencing was done on a sample of peripheral blood. All receptors come from a woman aged 70-85 years with active or convalescent COVID-19. Both conserved end residues are part of each CDR3. Each record gives: clone size, D gene, J gene, V gene, CDR3 protein, CDR3 DNA. A D gene is named only where the DNA matches it firmly. Some rows have no size entry. The others give once, few or many, or a class for an expanded clone.

clone size: NA; D gene: NA; J gene: TRBJ2-1; V gene: TRBV10-1; CDR3 protein: CASSGQGRNEQFF; CDR3 DNA: TGCGCCAGCAGTGGGCAGGGGCGAAATGAGCAGTTCTTC
clone size: NA; D gene: NA; J gene: TRBJ2-7; V gene: TRBV7-9; CDR3 protein: CASSRGEREQYF; CDR3 DNA: TGTGCCAGCAGTCGAGGAGAACGCGAGCAGTACTTC
clone size: NA; D gene: NA; J gene: TRBJ2-1; V gene: TRBV4-1; CDR3 protein: CASSHGGRALYNEQFF; CDR3 DNA: TGCGCCAGCAGCCACGGCGGCAGGGCTTTGTACAATGAGCAGTTCTTC
clone size: NA; D gene: NA; J gene: TRBJ1-1; V gene: TRBV7-2; CDR3 protein: CASSLNPGTNTEAFF; CDR3 DNA: TGTGCCAGCAGCTTAAACCCGGGTACGAACACTGAAGCTTTCTTT
clone size: NA; D gene: TRBD1; J gene: TRBJ1-4; V gene: TRBV6-5; CDR3 protein: CASRGQGSEKLFF; CDR3 DNA: TGTGCCAGCAGGGGACAGGGGAGTGAAAAACTGTTTTTT
clone size: NA; D gene: NA; J gene: TRBJ2-7; V gene: TRBV27; CDR3 protein: CASRRNSGTYEQYF; CDR3 DNA: TGTGCCAGCAGGCGGAATAGCGGTACTTACGAGCAGTACTTC
clone size: NA; D gene: NA; J gene: TRBJ2-5; V gene: TRBV7-9; CDR3 protein: CASSRDTQETQYF; CDR3 DNA: TGTGCCAGCAGCCGGGACACGCAAGAGACCCAGTACTTC
clone size: NA; D gene: TRBD1; J gene: TRBJ1-1; V gene: TRBV3-1/TRBV3-2; CDR3 protein: CASSQSGGLNTEAFF; CDR3 DNA: TGTGCCAGCAGCCAATCAGGGGGCCTGAACACTGAAGCTTTCTTT
clone size: NA; D gene: NA; J gene: TRBJ2-7; V gene: TRBV9; CDR3 protein: CASSPSPGGHYEQYF; CDR3 DNA: TGTGCCAGCAGCCCGTCCCCCGGCGGGCACTACGAGCAGTACTTC
clone size: NA; D gene: TRBD1; J gene: TRBJ2-6; V gene: TRBV5-8; CDR3 protein: CASSFWQGAVSGANVLTF; CDR3 DNA: TGTGCCAGCAGCTTTTGGCAGGGGGCAGTCTCTGGGGCCAACGTCCTGACTTTC
clone size: NA; D gene: NA; J gene: TRBJ2-5; V gene: TRBV5-1; CDR3 protein: CASSLAVTSQETQYF; CDR3 DNA: TGCGCCAGCAGCTTAGCGGTGACGTCTCAAGAGACCCAGTACTTC
clone size: NA; D gene: NA; J gene: TRBJ1-3; V gene: TRBV12-3/TRBV12-4; CDR3 protein: CASSYSGNTIYF; CDR3 DNA: TGTGCCAGTTCCTATTCTGGAAACACCATATATTTT
clone size: NA; D gene: NA; J gene: TRBJ2-5; V gene: TRBV29-1; CDR3 protein: CSVEDMVGAAQYF; CDR3 DNA: TGCAGCGTTGAAGATATGGTGGGCGCCGCCCAGTACTTC
clone size: NA; D gene: TRBD2; J gene: TRBJ2-1; V gene: TRBV12-3/TRBV12-4; CDR3 protein: CASGRGYNEQFF; CDR3 DNA: TGTGCCAGCGGGAGGGGATACAATGAGCAGTTCTTC
clone size: NA; D gene: TRBD2; J gene: TRBJ2-6; V gene: TRBV6-6; CDR3 protein: CASSLRPPGTSGSGANVLTF; CDR3 DNA: TGTGCCAGCAGCCTTCGACCTCCCGGGACTAGCGGGAGTGGGGCCAACGTCCTGACTTTC
clone size: NA; D gene: NA; J gene: TRBJ1-3; V gene: TRBV24-1; CDR3 protein: CATSDPTDSGNTIYF; CDR3 DNA: TGTGCCACCAGTGACCCGACAGACTCTGGAAACACCATATATTTT
clone size: NA; D gene: NA; J gene: TRBJ2-2; V gene: TRBV28; CDR3 protein: CASSKQLRTGELFF; CDR3 DNA: TGTGCCAGCAGTAAACAATTGAGGACCGGGGAGCTGTTTTTT
clone size: NA; D gene: TRBD2; J gene: TRBJ2-1; V gene: TRBV11-2; CDR3 protein: CASRLWGGKVNNEQFF; CDR3 DNA: TGTGCCAGCAGACTCTGGGGGGGTAAGGTAAACAATGAGCAGTTCTTC
clone size: NA; D gene: TRBD1; J gene: TRBJ2-7; V gene: TRBV3-1/TRBV3-2; CDR3 protein: CASSWTGTSYEQYF; CDR3 DNA: TGTGCCAGCAGCTGGACAGGGACCTCCTACGAGCAGTACTTC
clone size: NA; D gene: NA; J gene: TRBJ2-3; V gene: TRBV7-2; CDR3 protein: CASSLVGLRPDTQYF; CDR3 DNA: TGTGCCAGCAGCTTAGTGGGACTCCGCCCAGATACGCAGTATTTT
clone size: NA; D gene: NA; J gene: TRBJ1-5; V gene: TRBV12-3/TRBV12-4; CDR3 protein: CASSWQSNQPQHF; CDR3 DNA: TGTGCCAGCAGCTGGCAAAGCAATCAGCCCCAGCATTTT
clone size: NA; D gene: TRBD1; J gene: TRBJ2-7; V gene: TRBV2; CDR3 protein: CASSSLRTGAYEQYF; CDR3 DNA: TGTGCCAGCAGTTCCTTGAGGACAGGGGCCTACGAGCAGTACTTC
clone size: few; D gene: NA; J gene: TRBJ1-6; V gene: TRBV4-2; CDR3 protein: CASSQDRGSPLHF; CDR3 DNA: TGTGCCAGCAGCCAAGATCGGGGTTCACCCCTCCACTTT
clone size: NA; D gene: NA; J gene: TRBJ1-5; V gene: TRBV5-6; CDR3 protein: CASSLGRGHLTSNQPQHF; CDR3 DNA: TGTGCCAGCAGCCTGGGTAGGGGACACCTTACCTCCAATCAGCCCCAGCATTTT
clone size: once; D gene: NA; J gene: TRBJ2-3; V gene: TRBV15; CDR3 protein: CATSIGAPDTQYF; CDR3 DNA: TGTGCCACCAGCATTGGAGCCCCCGATACGCAGTATTTT
clone size: NA; D gene: TRBD1; J gene: TRBJ2-7; V gene: TRBV4-2; CDR3 protein: CASSQDASGVTGGMGEQYF; CDR3 DNA: TGTGCCAGCAGCCAAGACGCCTCAGGAGTGACAGGGGGCATGGGGGAGCAGTACTTC
clone size: few; D gene: NA; J gene: TRBJ1-2; V gene: TRBV5-4; CDR3 protein: CASTPPGQSGYTF; CDR3 DNA: TGTGCCAGCACCCCTCCGGGACAATCGGGCTACACCTTC
clone size: NA; D gene: TRBD2; J gene: TRBJ2-1; V gene: TRBV7-9; CDR3 protein: CASRLSSGSYNEQFF; CDR3 DNA: TGTGCCAGCAGACTATCTAGCGGGAGCTACAATGAGCAGTTCTTC
clone size: NA; D gene: TRBD1; J gene: TRBJ1-1; V gene: TRBV4-1; CDR3 protein: CASSPGQVNTEAFF; CDR3 DNA: TGCGCCAGCAGCCCGGGACAGGTGAACACTGAAGCTTTCTTT
clone size: NA; D gene: TRBD1; J gene: TRBJ1-5; V gene: TRBV2; CDR3 protein: CASSADRAYSNQPQHF; CDR3 DNA: TGTGCCAGCAGTGCAGACAGGGCCTATAGCAATCAGCCCCAGCATTTT
clone size: NA; D gene: TRBD2; J gene: TRBJ2-3; V gene: TRBV6-5; CDR3 protein: CASSQSREAGGTQYF; CDR3 DNA: TGTGCCAGCAGTCAGAGCCGGGAGGCGGGGGGTACGCAGTATTTT
clone size: many; D gene: NA; J gene: TRBJ2-3; V gene: TRBV3-1/TRBV3-2; CDR3 protein: CASSTRDTQYF; CDR3 DNA: TGTGCCAGCAGCACGAGGGATACGCAGTATTTT
clone size: NA; D gene: NA; J gene: TRBJ1-4; V gene: TRBV10-3; CDR3 protein: CAISDGGNEKLFF; CDR3 DNA: TGTGCCATCAGTGACGGAGGGAATGAAAAACTGTTTTTT